The source of this T cell receptor beta chain is a study of blood T cell repertoires in COVID-19. In the study overall: Acute and convalescent COVID-19 samples came from the United States, Italy and Spain. In each case, the material was cDNA or gDNA derived from T cells, B-cell-depleted T cells, or PBMCs.

This clone was recorded a few times. V was cut by 5 bases and J by 0 bases, with 17 bases left in between. From germline, CDR1 is SGHRS and CDR2 YFSETQ. The CDR3 sequence is 16 residues long. Per the original data handling: Amplifying reference gene primers gave estimates of nucleated cell counts. Method: immunoSEQ multiplex PCR; TCRdb's copy keeps in-frame clones and lacks some. From that table come the V and J calls and clone size; the DNA was used to work out D and trimming. The repertoire holds 140,000 to 150,000 clones, with over 75% as singletons. The clonotype comes from a human donor in a cohort sampled during active COVID-19. The V and J genes are TRBV5-1 and TRBJ1-1; D remains ambiguous. The sample consisted of peripheral blood. Here the CDR3 reads CASSYRGVGMNTEAFF. DNA of the CDR3: TGCGCCAGCAGTTACCGGGGAGTAGGGATGAACACTGAAGCTTTCTTT.